This TCR beta chain was retrieved from a study of blood T cell repertoires in COVID-19. Study information: The study drew acute and convalescent COVID-19 samples from the United States, Italy and Spain. PBMCs, B-cell-depleted T cells, or T cells provided the cDNA or gDNA that made up the material.

As handled by the study authors: Reference gene primer amplification gave estimated nucleated cell counts. Produced via immunoSEQ multiplex PCR; TCRdb's table is partial and in-frame only. The V and J calls and clone size are taken from that table; D and trimming were inferred from the DNA. The data contain over 150,000 clones, around four fifths of them singletons. V was clipped by 4 bases and J by 7 bases, with 13 bases between them. This CDR3 region has 13 residues. Germline CDR1 SEHNR, CDR2 FQNEAQ (reference sequence). The sample consisted of peripheral blood. The chain links TRBV7-9 to TRBJ2-5, with TRBD2 as a possible D gene (5 bases). The source of this sequence is a woman older than 75 with acute or convalescent COVID-19. The CDR3 nucleotides are TGTGCCAGCAGCTCGACGGAGGCAGGGACCCAGTACTTC. This sequence encodes CASSSTEAGTQYF.